The 4 T cell receptor beta chains below come from one sample, sequenced in a study of OX40 agonist ivuxolimab in advanced cancers. The table came from immunoSEQ multiplex PCR; TCRdb's copy has only in-frame clones and leaves some out. The sample contains approximately 62,000 clones, nearly 90% of which appear only once. The sequencing here drew on CD4+ or CD8+ T cells sorted from blood, taken in a trial of the OX40 agonist ivuxolimab. Receptors originate from an adult with an advanced solid tumor such as melanoma, head and neck, liver or kidney cancer.

This chain joins TRBV9 and TRBJ1-4, with a weak D call TRBD1 (6 bases). The V and J ends lost 3 bases and 3 bases respectively, with 18 bases between them. CDR1 is SGDLS and CDR2 is YYNGEE in the germline V gene. There are 17 residues in the CDR3. The CDR3 nucleotides read TGTGCCAGCAGCGGTAGGACCGCCCCAGGGGCTAATGAAAAACTGTTTTTT. Translated: CASSGRTAPGANEKLFF.

The chain combines TRBV28 with TRBJ1-4; a weak D match, TRBD1 (5 bases). This CDR3 is built from 15 residues. Germline V gene sequence: CDR1 MDHEN, CDR2 SYDVKM. V shed 3 bases and J shed 1 base, with 9 bases lying between them. Here the CDR3 DNA reads TGTGCCAGCAGTTTTTGGGGCATAACTAATGAAAAACTGTTTTTT. Protein product: CASSFWGITNEKLFF.

This clone was detected only once. The gene calls are TRBV4-1 and TRBJ2-7, with D perhaps matching TRBD1 (5 bases). The CDR3 length is 17 residues. The germline gives CDR1 MGHRA, CDR2 YSYEKL. V dropped 1 base and J dropped 3 bases, with 19 bases sitting between them. The CDR3 spells CASSQVLDTQEVYEQYF. Written as DNA, the CDR3 is TGCGCCAGCAGCCAAGTACTGGACACACAGGAAGTCTACGAGCAGTACTTC.

The rearrangement links TRBV7-2 to TRBJ2-2, with no clear D. CDR3 length equals 15 residues. V lost 0 bases and J 1 base, leaving 6 bases between the germline ends. The germline V gene has CDR1 SGHTA and CDR2 FQGNSA. In DNA form, the CDR3 reads TGTGCCAGCAGCTTAGCTACTTGGAACACCGGGGAGCTGTTTTTT. Translating gives CASSLATWNTGELFF.